What follows are 3 T cell receptor beta chains derived from one specimen sequenced in a study of cytomegalovirus exposure and HLA in healthy donors. Primers included in the PCR were 60 Vbeta and 13 Jbeta primers. Sequenced by immunoSEQ multiplex PCR; TCRdb stores in-frame clones only, minus some. This sample carries about 160,000 clones, more than 70% of them seen once, and the ten largest clones take roughly 4.8%. Sequenced: PBMCs. These receptors were taken from a woman in her fifties or sixties in good health and CMV-seropositive.

Comments on this clone: The junction and the germline gene differ at one end; a read error may be behind it. The genes are TRBV7-9 and TRBJ1-1; maybe TRBD1 (6 bases). The CDR3 contains 17 residues. Germline V gene lookup returns CDR1 SEHNR and CDR2 FQNEAQ (reference sequence). In DNA, the CDR3 is TGTTCCAGCAGCCCCCCCCCACAGGGAAGGTCGAACACTGAAGCTTTCTTT. As protein: CSSSPPPQGRSNTEAFF.

V is TRBV2 and J is TRBJ2-6; D might be TRBD2 (6 bases). The germline gives CDR1 SNHLY, CDR2 FYNNEI. Trimming left V 6 bases short and J 2 bases short, with 8 bases between. The CDR3 is 14 amino acids. CDR3 sequence reads: CASRTGAGANVLTF. The CDR3 DNA sequence: TGTGCCAGCAGGACGGGAGCTGGGGCCAACGTCCTGACTTTC.

In DNA, the CDR3 is TGTGCCAGCAGCGCCTGGGCCCAAGGCTCCTACAATGAGCAGTTCTTC. Translating gives CASSAWAQGSYNEQFF. The rearrangement links TRBV9 to TRBJ2-1; D ambiguous. Trimming removed 3 bases from V and 0 bases from J, with 13 bases in between. Germline CDR1 is SGDLS and CDR2 is YYNGEE. This CDR3 region has 16 residues.